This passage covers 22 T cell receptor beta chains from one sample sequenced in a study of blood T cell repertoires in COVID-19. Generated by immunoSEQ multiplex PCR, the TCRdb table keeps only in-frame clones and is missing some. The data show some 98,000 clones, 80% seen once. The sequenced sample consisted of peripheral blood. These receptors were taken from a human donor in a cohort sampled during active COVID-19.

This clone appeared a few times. The DNA of the CDR3 is TGTGCCAGCAGTGAACAGGGGCTTTACTCTGGAAACACCATATATTTT. The encoded protein is CASSEQGLYSGNTIYF. The chain recombines TRBV2 with TRBJ1-3; maybe TRBD1 (6 bases). In germline, CDR1 is SNHLY, CDR2 FYNNEI. The CDR3 is 16 amino acids. V was cut by 2 bases and J by 0 bases, with 11 bases left in between.

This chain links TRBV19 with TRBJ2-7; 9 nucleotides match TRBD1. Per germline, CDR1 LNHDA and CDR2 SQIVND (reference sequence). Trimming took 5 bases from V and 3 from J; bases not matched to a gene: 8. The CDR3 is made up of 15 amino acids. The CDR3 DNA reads TGTGCCAGTAGTCCCCGACGGACAGGGGTCTACGAGCAGTACTTC. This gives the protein CASSPRRTGVYEQYF.

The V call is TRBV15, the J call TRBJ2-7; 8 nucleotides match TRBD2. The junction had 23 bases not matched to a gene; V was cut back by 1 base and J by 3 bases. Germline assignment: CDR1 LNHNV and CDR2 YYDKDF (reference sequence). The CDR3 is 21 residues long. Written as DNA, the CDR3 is TGTGCCACCAGCAGAGGGAGGCAGGAGGGGCGACTACTAGCGGCAAGCTACGAGCAGTACTTC. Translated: CATSRGRQEGRLLAASYEQYF.

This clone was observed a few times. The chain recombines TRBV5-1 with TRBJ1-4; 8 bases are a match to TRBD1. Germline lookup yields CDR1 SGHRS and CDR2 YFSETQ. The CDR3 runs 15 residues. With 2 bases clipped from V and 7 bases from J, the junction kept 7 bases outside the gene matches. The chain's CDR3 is CASSFDRGGSEKLFF. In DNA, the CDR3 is TGCGCCAGCAGCTTTGACAGGGGAGGGAGTGAAAAACTGTTTTTT.

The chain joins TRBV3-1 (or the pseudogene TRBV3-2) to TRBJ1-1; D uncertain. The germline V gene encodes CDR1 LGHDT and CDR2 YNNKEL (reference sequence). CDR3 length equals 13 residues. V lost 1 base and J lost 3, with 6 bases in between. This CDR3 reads CASSQVPDTEAFF. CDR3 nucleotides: TGTGCCAGCAGCCAAGTTCCTGACACTGAAGCTTTCTTT.

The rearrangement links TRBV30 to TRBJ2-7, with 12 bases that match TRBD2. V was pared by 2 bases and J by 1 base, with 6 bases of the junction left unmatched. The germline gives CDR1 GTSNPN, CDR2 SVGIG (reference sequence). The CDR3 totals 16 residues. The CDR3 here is CAWSFQGLAGSYEQYF. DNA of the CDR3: TGTGCCTGGAGTTTTCAGGGACTAGCGGGTTCCTACGAGCAGTACTTC.

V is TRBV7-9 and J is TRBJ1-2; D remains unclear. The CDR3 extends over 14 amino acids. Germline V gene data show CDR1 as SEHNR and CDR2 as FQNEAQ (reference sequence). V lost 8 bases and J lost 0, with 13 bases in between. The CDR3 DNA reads TGTGCCAGCGTCCCGGAGATTTCTAACTATGGCTACACCTTC. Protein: CASVPEISNYGYTF.

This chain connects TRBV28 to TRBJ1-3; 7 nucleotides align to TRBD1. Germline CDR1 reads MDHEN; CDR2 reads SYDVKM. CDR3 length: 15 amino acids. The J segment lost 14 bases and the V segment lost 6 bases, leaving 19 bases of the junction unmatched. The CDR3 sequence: CASSRGDRNQGTLYF. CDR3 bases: TGTGCCAGCAGCCGAGGGGACAGAAACCAAGGGACTCTATATTTT. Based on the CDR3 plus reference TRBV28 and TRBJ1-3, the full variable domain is DVKVTQSSRYLVKRTGEKVFLECVQDMDHENMFWYRQDPGLGLRLIYFSYDVKMKEKGDIPEGYSVSREKKERFSLILESASTNQTSMYLCASSRGDRNQGTLYFGEGSWLTVV.

The CDR3 region has the DNA TGTGCCAGCAGCCAGGGGAGGACTAATGAAAAACTGTTTTTT. The encoded protein is CASSQGRTNEKLFF. This sequence joins TRBV3-1 (or the pseudogene TRBV3-2) and TRBJ1-4; D uncertain. V lost 3 bases, J lost 2 bases, and 7 bases lay in between. The CDR3 has 14 amino acids. CDR1 is LGHDT and CDR2 is YNNKEL in the germline V gene (reference sequence).

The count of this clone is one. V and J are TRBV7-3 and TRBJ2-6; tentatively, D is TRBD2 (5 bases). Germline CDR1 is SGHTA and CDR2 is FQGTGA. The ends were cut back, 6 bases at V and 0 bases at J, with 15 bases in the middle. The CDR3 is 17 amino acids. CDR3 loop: CASSFEGTSSGANVLTF. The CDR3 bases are TGTGCCAGCAGTTTTGAGGGAACAAGCTCTGGGGCCAACGTCCTGACTTTC.

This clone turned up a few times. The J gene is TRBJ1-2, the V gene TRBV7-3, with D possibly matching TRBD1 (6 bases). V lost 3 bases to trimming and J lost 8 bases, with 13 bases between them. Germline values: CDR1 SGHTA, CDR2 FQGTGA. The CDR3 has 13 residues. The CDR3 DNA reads TGTGCCAGCAGCTTCTCTAAGGACAGCGGCTACACCTTC. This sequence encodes CASSFSKDSGYTF.

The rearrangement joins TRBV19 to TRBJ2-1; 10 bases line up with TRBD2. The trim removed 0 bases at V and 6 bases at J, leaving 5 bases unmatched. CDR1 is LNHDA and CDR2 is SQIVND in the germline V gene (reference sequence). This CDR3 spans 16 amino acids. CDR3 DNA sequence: TGTGCCAGTAGTATAGAGGGACTAGCGATGGCCAATGAGCAGTTCTTC. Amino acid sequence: CASSIEGLAMANEQFF.

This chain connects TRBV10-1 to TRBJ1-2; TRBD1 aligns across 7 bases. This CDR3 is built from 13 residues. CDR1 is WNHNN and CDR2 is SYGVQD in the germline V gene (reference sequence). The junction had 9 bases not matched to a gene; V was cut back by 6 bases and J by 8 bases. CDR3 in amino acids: CASSLDRRGGYTF. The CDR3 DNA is TGCGCCAGCAGCCTGGACAGGCGCGGAGGCTACACCTTC.

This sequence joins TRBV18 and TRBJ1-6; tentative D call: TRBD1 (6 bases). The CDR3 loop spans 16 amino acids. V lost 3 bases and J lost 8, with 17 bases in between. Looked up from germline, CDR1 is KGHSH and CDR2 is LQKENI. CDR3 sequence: CASSPEGQGLYSPLHF. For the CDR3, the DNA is TGTGCCAGCTCACCTGAGGGGCAGGGGCTTTATTCACCCCTCCACTTT.

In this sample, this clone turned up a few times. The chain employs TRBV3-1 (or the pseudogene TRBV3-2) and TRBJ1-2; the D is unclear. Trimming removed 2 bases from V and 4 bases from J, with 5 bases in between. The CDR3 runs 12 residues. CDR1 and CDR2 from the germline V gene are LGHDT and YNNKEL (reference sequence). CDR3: CASSQISYGYTF. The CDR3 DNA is TGTGCCAGCAGCCAAATCAGCTATGGCTACACCTTC.

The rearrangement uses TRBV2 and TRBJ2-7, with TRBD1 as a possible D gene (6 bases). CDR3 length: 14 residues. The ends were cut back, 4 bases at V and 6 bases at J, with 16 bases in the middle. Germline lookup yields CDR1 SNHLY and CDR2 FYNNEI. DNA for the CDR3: TGTGCCAGCAGTGCGGGACACCTGTCTTCCGAGCAGTACTTC. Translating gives CASSAGHLSSEQYF.

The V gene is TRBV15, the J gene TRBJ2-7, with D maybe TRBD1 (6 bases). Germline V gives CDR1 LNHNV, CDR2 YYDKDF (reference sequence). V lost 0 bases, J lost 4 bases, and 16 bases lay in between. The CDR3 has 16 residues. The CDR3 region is CATSRDLPGASYEQYF. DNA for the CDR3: TGTGCCACCAGCAGAGATCTACCAGGGGCCTCGTACGAGCAGTACTTC.

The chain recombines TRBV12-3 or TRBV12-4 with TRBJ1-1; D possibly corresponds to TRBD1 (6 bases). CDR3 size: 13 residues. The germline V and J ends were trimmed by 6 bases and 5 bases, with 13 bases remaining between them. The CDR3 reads CASRQQGRTEAFF. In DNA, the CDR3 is TGTGCCAGCAGGCAACAGGGCAGGACTGAAGCTTTCTTT.

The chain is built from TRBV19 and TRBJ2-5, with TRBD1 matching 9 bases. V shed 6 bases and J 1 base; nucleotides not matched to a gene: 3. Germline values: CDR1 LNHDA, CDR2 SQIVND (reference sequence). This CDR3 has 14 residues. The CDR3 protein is CASRDRGGQETQYF. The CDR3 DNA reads TGTGCCAGTAGAGACAGGGGGGGCCAAGAGACCCAGTACTTC.

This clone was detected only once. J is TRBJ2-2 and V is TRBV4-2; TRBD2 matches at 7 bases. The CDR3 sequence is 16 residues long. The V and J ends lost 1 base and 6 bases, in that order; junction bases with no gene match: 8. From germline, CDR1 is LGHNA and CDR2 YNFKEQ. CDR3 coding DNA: TGTGCCAGCAGCCAAGGGGCGGGAGCGTCTTCCGGGGAGCTGTTTTTT. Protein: CASSQGAGASSGELFF.

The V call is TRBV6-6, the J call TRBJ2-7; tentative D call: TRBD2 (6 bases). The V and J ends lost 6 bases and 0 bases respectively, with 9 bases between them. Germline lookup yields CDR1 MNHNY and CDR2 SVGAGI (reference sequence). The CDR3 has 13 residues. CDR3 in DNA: TGTGCCAGCAGGGAGGGAAGCTCCTACGAGCAGTACTTC. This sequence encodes CASREGSSYEQYF.

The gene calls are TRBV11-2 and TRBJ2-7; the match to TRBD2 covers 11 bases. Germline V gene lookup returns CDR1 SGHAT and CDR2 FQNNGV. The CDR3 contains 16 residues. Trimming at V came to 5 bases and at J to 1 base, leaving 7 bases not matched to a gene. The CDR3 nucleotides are TGTGCCAGCAGCCCCCGAGGGACTAGCGGATCCTACGAGCAGTACTTC. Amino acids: CASSPRGTSGSYEQYF.